Sequencing of this T cell receptor beta chain was carried out in a study of blood T cell repertoires in COVID-19. Overall study: Samples came from the United States, Italy and Spain, spanning acute and convalescent COVID-19. PBMCs, B-cell-depleted T cells, or T cells were the source of the cDNA or gDNA that made up the material.

The CDR3 is made up of 15 amino acids. Germline assignment: CDR1 SNHLY and CDR2 FYNNEI. The V and J ends lost 6 bases and 7 bases respectively, with 16 bases between them. Source study methods: The authors estimated nucleated cell counts from reference gene primer amplification. Sequenced by immunoSEQ multiplex PCR; TCRdb stores in-frame clones only, minus some. V and J calls and clone size are those listed in that table; D and trimming were worked out from the DNA. The table shows more than 70,000 clones, with roughly 90% occurring only once. V is TRBV2 and J is TRBJ1-6; D perhaps matches TRBD1 (6 bases). This clonotype originated in a woman aged 80 or older with acute or convalescent COVID-19. Sample: peripheral blood. CDR3 coding DNA: TGTGCCAGCAGGGTTGACAGGACCGGGAATTCACCCCTCCACTTT. It specifies CASRVDRTGNSPLHF.